The 32 T cell receptor beta chains in this list originate from one sample, sequenced in a study of shared clonotypes between healthy human individuals. The table came from immunoSEQ multiplex PCR; TCRdb's copy has only in-frame clones and leaves some out. The table includes 600,000 to 800,000 clones, about two thirds detected once. The source material was memory CD4+ T cells sorted from blood. The subset is: CD45RA-negative fraction. Every receptor here comes from a woman aged 25 to 39 in good health.

The chain has TRBV6-6 and TRBJ1-4; D is undetermined. Germline lookup yields CDR1 MNHNY and CDR2 SVGAGI (reference sequence). This CDR3 region has 14 residues. V lost 6 bases, J lost 5 bases, and 13 bases lay in between. In DNA form, the CDR3 reads TGTGCCAGCAGACCCCGGACTGTGAATGAAAAACTGTTTTTT. It encodes CASRPRTVNEKLFF.

This clone was recorded a few times. The V and J genes are TRBV25-1 and TRBJ2-1; 7 nucleotides line up with TRBD2. The CDR3 covers 15 residues. Trimming took 4 bases from V and 9 from J; bases not matched to a gene: 12. Germline V CDR1 and CDR2: MGHDK, SYGVNS. This CDR3 reads CASSAGLLSLAEQFF. Here the CDR3 DNA reads TGTGCCAGCAGTGCGGGACTACTAAGTCTGGCTGAGCAGTTCTTC.

The chain recombines TRBV28 with TRBJ2-1, with 13 bases identical to TRBD2. This CDR3 comprises 14 residues. The J segment lost 15 bases and the V segment lost 8 bases, leaving 13 bases of the junction unmatched. Germline lookup yields CDR1 MDHEN and CDR2 SYDVKM. This CDR3 reads CASGIGGLAGLWFF. DNA of the CDR3: TGTGCCAGCGGGATTGGGGGACTAGCGGGATTGTGGTTCTTC.

Points on this clone: Distinct nucleotide sequences in the sample also encode this CDR3. The chain combines TRBV25-1 with TRBJ2-7; D is unclear. Germline V gene sequence: CDR1 MGHDK, CDR2 SYGVNS. Trimming cost V 4 bases and J 4 bases, with 5 bases left between them. The CDR3 spans 11 residues. CDR3 sequence: CASSGAYEQYF. Here the CDR3 DNA reads TGTGCCAGCAGTGGAGCATACGAGCAGTACTTC.

This clone appeared many times. Other DNA sequences in the same sample also yield this CDR3. The genes are TRBV5-1 and TRBJ2-1; 9 nucleotides align to TRBD2. CDR1 and CDR2 from the germline V gene are SGHRS and YFSETQ. The CDR3 totals 15 residues. Germline trimming cut 2 bases from V and 4 bases from J; bases unmatched to any gene: 4. This CDR3 is CASSLSSGMYNEQFF. The CDR3 DNA is TGCGCCAGCAGCTTATCTAGCGGGATGTACAATGAGCAGTTCTTC.

V and J are TRBV28 and TRBJ1-5; D call uncertain. Trimming pared 3 bases from V and 11 bases from J, leaving 14 bases between. Looked up from germline, CDR1 is MDHEN and CDR2 is SYDVKM. The CDR3 runs to 13 residues. CDR3: CASSLGSPVTQHF. CDR3 bases: TGTGCCAGCAGTTTGGGCAGCCCCGTGACCCAGCATTTT.

The V gene is TRBV7-9, the J gene TRBJ2-3; D is possibly TRBD1 or TRBD2 (6 bases each). The V end lost 1 base, the J end lost 4 bases, and 9 bases lay between the germline ends. The germline V gene has CDR1 SEHNR and CDR2 FQNEAQ (reference sequence). CDR3 length: 14 residues. The CDR3 spells CASSLGGAADTQYF. The CDR3 DNA sequence: TGTGCCAGCAGCTTAGGGGGGGCGGCAGATACGCAGTATTTT.

The chain joins TRBV10-3 to TRBJ2-7; 8 nucleotides agree with TRBD2. Germline-derived CDR1 and CDR2 are ENHRY and SYGVKD. The CDR3 totals 15 residues. The V segment lost 6 bases and the J segment 0 bases; nucleotides outside the gene matches: 7. CDR3: CAISAPGTSSYEQYF. The CDR3 DNA follows: TGTGCCATCAGCGCCCCAGGGACTAGCTCCTACGAGCAGTACTTC.

CDR3 DNA sequence: TGTGCCAGCAGCTTAGCAGGTGGGACTAGCGGGGGGATGAATGAGCAGTTCTTC. It codes for CASSLAGGTSGGMNEQFF. The chain recombines TRBV7-2 with TRBJ2-1; 15 bases match TRBD2. Germline lookup yields CDR1 SGHTA and CDR2 FQGNSA. V dropped 0 bases and J dropped 7; count of bases not matched to a gene: 7. This CDR3 has 18 amino acids.

This clone occurred a few times. The J gene is TRBJ2-3, the V gene TRBV30; no firm D call. CDR1 and CDR2 (germline): GTSNPN, SVGIG (reference sequence). V dropped 4 bases and J dropped 2 bases, with 13 bases sitting between them. This CDR3 comprises 14 residues. CDR3 in amino acids: CAWKPGTVTDTQYF. The CDR3 DNA follows: TGTGCCTGGAAGCCAGGCACCGTCACAGATACGCAGTATTTT.

This rearrangement joins TRBV19 to TRBJ2-1; no firm D call. V dropped 3 bases and J dropped 7 bases, with 13 bases sitting between them. The CDR3 covers 14 residues. CDR1 is LNHDA, CDR2 SQIVND, per germline (reference sequence). The CDR3 protein is CASSIRPDWNEQFF. The CDR3 DNA follows: TGTGCCAGTAGTATTAGACCCGATTGGAATGAGCAGTTCTTC.

This rearrangement joins TRBV7-8 to TRBJ1-5, with D unclear. The CDR3 length is 12 residues. Trimming shortened V by 6 bases and J by 6 bases, and 9 bases separated the two germline ends. CDR1 is SGHVS and CDR2 is FQNEAQ in the germline V gene. The CDR3 spells CASSQVGQPQHF. The CDR3 nucleotides are TGTGCCAGCAGTCAGGTTGGTCAGCCCCAGCATTTT.

Points on this clone: Different DNA sequences within this sample yield the same CDR3. The rearrangement joins TRBV25-1 to TRBJ2-3, with D possibly matching TRBD1 (6 bases). Germline assignment: CDR1 MGHDK and CDR2 SYGVNS. V dropped 8 bases and J dropped 3 bases, with 12 bases sitting between them. This CDR3 has 13 residues. The CDR3 DNA reads TGTGCCAGCGGGGGCGCAGGGACAGATACGCAGTATTTT. Translated: CASGGAGTDTQYF.

This chain uses TRBV29-1 with TRBJ1-1; 7 bases map to TRBD1. V shed 6 bases and J 4 bases; nucleotides not matched to a gene: 8. Germline V lookup: CDR1 SQVTM, CDR2 ANQGSEA. The CDR3 length is 13 residues. The DNA for the CDR3 is TGCAGCGTACCCGACAGGGTTAGCACTGAAGCTTTCTTT. This translates into CSVPDRVSTEAFF.

The rearrangement uses TRBV28 and TRBJ1-4, with TRBD1 matching over 7 bases. The CDR3 is 14 residues long. CDR1 is MDHEN and CDR2 is SYDVKM in the germline V gene. V was clipped by 8 bases and J by 5 bases; unmatched bases: 8. CDR3 protein: CASWRGLRNEKLFF. The CDR3 region has the DNA TGTGCCAGCTGGAGGGGGCTAAGGAATGAAAAACTGTTTTTT.

The rearrangement links TRBV30 to TRBJ2-4, with D possibly TRBD2 on 5 matching bases. Per the germline V gene, CDR1 is GTSNPN and CDR2 is SVGIG (reference sequence). This CDR3 region has 14 residues. The germline V and J ends were trimmed by 0 bases and 0 bases, with 6 bases remaining between them. CDR3 nucleotides: TGTGCCTGGAGTGTCCGGGAAGCCAAAAACATTCAGTACTTC. This translates into CAWSVREAKNIQYF.

This chain uses TRBV5-5 with TRBJ2-2; D call uncertain. The CDR3 contains 15 residues. The V gene's germline CDR1 is SGHKS and CDR2 YYEKEE (reference sequence). V was cut by 5 bases and J by 2 bases, with 13 bases left in between. The DNA for the CDR3 is TGTGCCAGCAGGTCCTATTCGTCAAACACCGGGGAGCTGTTTTTT. Its protein product is CASRSYSSNTGELFF.

As concerns this clone: The junction differs from germline at one of its ends, possibly a read error. The chain uses TRBV30 and TRBJ2-2, with D perhaps matching TRBD1 (5 bases). Germline V gives CDR1 GTSNPN, CDR2 SVGIG (reference sequence). The CDR3 sequence is 14 residues long. CDR3 nucleotide sequence: TGTGCCTGGATCGCGACAGCGAACACCAGGGAGCTGTTTTTT. This sequence encodes CAWIATANTRELFF. Filled out from reference TRBV30 and TRBJ2-2, the complete variable domain reads SQTIHQWPATLVQPVGSPLSLECTVEGTSNPNLYWYRQAAGRGLQLLFYSVGIGQISSEVPQNLSASRPQDRQFILSSKKLLLSDSGFYLCAWIATANTRELFFGEGSRLTVL.

The chain links TRBV5-1 to TRBJ2-3, with TRBD2 matching over 10 bases. J lost 5 bases, V lost 4 bases, and 10 bases had no gene match. Germline CDR1 SGHRS, CDR2 YFSETQ. The CDR3 extends over 16 amino acids. DNA of the CDR3: TGCGCCAGCAGCGCCAAGCGGGAGGGCCGGGTAGATACGCAGTATTTT. Its translation: CASSAKREGRVDTQYF.

This chain connects TRBV19 to TRBJ2-1, with 7 bases identical to TRBD2. The CDR3 runs to 17 residues. Losses at the gene ends were 5 bases for V and 7 bases for J; bases not matched to a gene: 17. Germline V gives CDR1 LNHDA, CDR2 SQIVND (reference sequence). The chain's CDR3 is CASSLRGVDDRGNEQFF. Here the CDR3 DNA reads TGTGCCAGTAGTCTTCGGGGGGTCGACGATAGGGGAAATGAGCAGTTCTTC.

This clone has a handful of counts. The chain employs TRBV2 and TRBJ1-4; no definite D call. CDR1 is SNHLY and CDR2 is FYNNEI in the germline V gene. Trimming removed 4 bases from V and 12 bases from J, with 9 bases in between. The length of the CDR3 is 11 residues. CDR3 region: CASSVGKQLFF. As DNA, the CDR3 is TGTGCCAGCAGTGTAGGGAAACAACTGTTTTTT.

Concerning this clone: The germline gene is not matched at one end of the junction; a read error may be the cause. CDR3 DNA: TGTGCCAGCTCGTTGATAGCGGGAGCCCCGTGGGTCTTC. This gives the protein CASSLIAGAPWVF. The rearrangement links TRBV14 to TRBJ2-1; 9 bases are a match to TRBD2. The CDR3 length is 13 residues. Germline V gene data show CDR1 as SGHDN and CDR2 as FVKESK.

With respect to this clone: The same CDR3 arises from other DNA sequences in this sample as well. V usage is TRBV7-3 and J usage is TRBJ2-7, with D perhaps TRBD1 (6 bases). The CDR3 is 13 residues long. Looked up from germline, CDR1 is SGHTA and CDR2 is FQGTGA. V shed 1 base and J shed 5 bases, with 9 bases lying between them. The CDR3 spells CASSLKGGHEQYF. The CDR3 coding sequence is TGTGCCAGCAGCTTAAAAGGGGGACACGAGCAGTACTTC. The full variable domain, with the rest looked up from reference TRBV7-3 and TRBJ2-7, is GAGVSQTPSNKVTEKGKYVELRCDPISGHTALYWYRQSLGQGPEFLIYFQGTGAADDSGLPNDRFFAVRPEGSVSTLKIQRTERGDSAVYLCASSLKGGHEQYFGPGTRLTVT.

This clone was seen more than once but under ten times. V gene TRBV4-1 combines with J gene TRBJ2-7, with 7 bases aligning to TRBD1. The V gene end was trimmed by 0 bases and the J gene end by 3 bases; junction bases not matched to a gene: 5. The CDR3 has 15 amino acids. Germline V CDR1 and CDR2: MGHRA, YSYEKL. The DNA of the CDR3 is TGCGCCAGCAGCCAAGAAGGGACAGCTATCTACGAGCAGTACTTC. It specifies CASSQEGTAIYEQYF.

This chain uses TRBV7-8 with TRBJ2-7; D call uncertain. The CDR3 consists of 14 residues. Germline lookup yields CDR1 SGHVS and CDR2 FQNEAQ. Trimming took off 1 base at V and 8 bases at J, with 15 bases between the two ends. CDR3 sequence (DNA): TGTGCCAGCAGCTTAGACGGGCCGAGTACGAAGCAGTACTTC. Translated: CASSLDGPSTKQYF.

The chain joins TRBV7-9 to TRBJ2-2; D is perhaps TRBD1 or TRBD2 (6 bases each). The CDR3 has 14 residues. Germline CDR1 SEHNR, CDR2 FQNEAQ (reference sequence). Trimming removed 8 bases at V and 0 bases at J, with 10 bases between. The CDR3 region is CASQGTANTGELFF. As DNA, the CDR3 is TGTGCCAGCCAGGGGACTGCGAACACCGGGGAGCTGTTTTTT. Looking up the rest from reference TRBV7-9 and TRBJ2-2 gives the full variable domain: DTGVSQNPRHKITKRGQNVTFRCDPISEHNRLYWYRQTLGQGPEFLTYFQNEAQLEKSRLLSDRFSAERPKGSFSTLEIQRTEQGDSAMYLCASQGTANTGELFFGEGSRLTVL.

J is TRBJ1-5 and V is TRBV6-1; D is ambiguous. CDR3 length: 16 residues. Trimming stripped 0 bases from V and 7 bases from J, with 16 bases between. CDR1 and CDR2 (germline): MNHNS, SASEGT. For the CDR3, the DNA is TGTGCCAGCAGTGAAGCATGGGAGGGAGGTAGGCAGCCCCAGCATTTT. This sequence encodes CASSEAWEGGRQPQHF.

The chain employs TRBV19 and TRBJ2-1; TRBD2 agrees at 7 bases. The ends lost 7 bases at V and 1 base at J; junction bases unmatched: 7. Germline CDR1 reads LNHDA; CDR2 reads SQIVND (reference sequence). The CDR3 length is 15 residues. The CDR3 spells CASIRTGGSYNEQFF. The CDR3 nucleotides are TGTGCCAGTATAAGGACCGGGGGGTCCTACAATGAGCAGTTCTTC. The full variable domain, completed using reference TRBV19 and TRBJ2-1, is DGGITQSPKYLFRKEGQNVTLSCEQNLNHDAMYWYRQDPGQGLRLIYYSQIVNDFQKGDIAEGYSVSREKKESFPLTVTSAQKNPTAFYLCASIRTGGSYNEQFFGPGTRLTVL.

This chain connects TRBV6-5 to TRBJ2-7, with a weak D call TRBD2 (6 bases). V was clipped by 7 bases and J by 1 base, with 11 bases between them. The CDR3 is 13 amino acids. From germline, CDR1 is MNHEY and CDR2 SVGAGI. CDR3 in amino acids: CASTHSGSYEQYF. In DNA, the CDR3 is TGTGCCAGCACTCATAGCGGATCCTACGAGCAGTACTTC.

This chain uses TRBV7-2 with TRBJ2-3; no clear D. The CDR3 runs 12 residues. V gave up 5 bases and J gave up 5 bases, with 8 bases separating them. The germline CDR1 and CDR2 sequences are SGHTA and FQGNSA. The DNA for the CDR3 is TGTGCCAGCAGCCGACCGAGAGATACGCAGTATTTT. Amino acid sequence: CASSRPRDTQYF.

The V gene is TRBV7-8, the J gene TRBJ2-1, with TRBD1 as a possible D gene (7 bases). Germline V gene lookup returns CDR1 SGHVS and CDR2 FQNEAQ. Trimming removed 2 bases at V and 0 bases at J, with 23 bases between. The CDR3 has 20 amino acids. The CDR3 region has the DNA TGTGCCAGCAGCTTACAGCACAGGGGAGAAGCGGGTCGCTCCTACAATGAGCAGTTCTTC. It codes for CASSLQHRGEAGRSYNEQFF.

This clone was counted only a few times. The V and J genes are TRBV2 and TRBJ1-1; D is perhaps TRBD1 (6 bases). The CDR3 extends over 12 amino acids. Germline CDR1 is SNHLY and CDR2 is FYNNEI. The CDR3 DNA is TGTGCATCAAGGGGCAGGGGTATCGAAGCTTTCTTT. This encodes CASRGRGIEAFF.